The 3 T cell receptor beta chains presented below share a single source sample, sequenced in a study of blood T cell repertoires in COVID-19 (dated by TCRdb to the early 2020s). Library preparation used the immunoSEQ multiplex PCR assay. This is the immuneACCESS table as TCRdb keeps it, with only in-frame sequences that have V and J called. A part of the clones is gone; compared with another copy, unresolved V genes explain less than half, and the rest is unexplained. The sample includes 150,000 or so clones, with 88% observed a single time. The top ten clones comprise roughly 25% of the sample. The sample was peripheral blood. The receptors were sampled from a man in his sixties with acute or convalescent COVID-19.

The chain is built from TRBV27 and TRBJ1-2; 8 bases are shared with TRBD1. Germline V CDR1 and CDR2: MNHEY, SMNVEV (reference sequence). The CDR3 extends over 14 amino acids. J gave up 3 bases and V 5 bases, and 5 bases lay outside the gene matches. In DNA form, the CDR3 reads TGTGCCAGCAGTGCCGGACAGGGACACTATGGCTACACCTTC. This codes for CASSAGQGHYGYTF.

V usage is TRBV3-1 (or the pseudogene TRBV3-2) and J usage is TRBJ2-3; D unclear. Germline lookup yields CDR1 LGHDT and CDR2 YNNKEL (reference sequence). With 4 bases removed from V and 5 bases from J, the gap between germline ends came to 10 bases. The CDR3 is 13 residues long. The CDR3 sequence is CASSPGLLDTQYF. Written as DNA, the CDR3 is TGTGCCAGCAGCCCTGGGCTGTTAGATACGCAGTATTTT.

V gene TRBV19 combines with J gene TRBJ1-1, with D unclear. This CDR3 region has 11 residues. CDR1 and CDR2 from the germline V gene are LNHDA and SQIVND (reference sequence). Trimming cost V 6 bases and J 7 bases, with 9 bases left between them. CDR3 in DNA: TGTGCCAGTAGGTATGCGGGTGAAGCTTTCTTT. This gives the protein CASRYAGEAFF.